Presented here are 16 T cell receptor beta chains from one specimen sequenced in a study of OX40 agonist ivuxolimab in advanced cancers. Library construction relied on the immunoSEQ multiplex PCR assay. Not all clones reach the TCRdb copy of this immuneACCESS table, which keeps in-frame sequences only. Checked studies attribute under half of the gap to unresolved V genes and leave the rest unexplained. The sample has 25,000 to 35,000 clones on record, approximately 86% of them singletons. The ten largest clonotypes hold around 28% of the sample. Sequenced material: CD4+ or CD8+ T cells sorted from blood, taken in a trial of the OX40 agonist ivuxolimab. These receptor sequences come from an adult with an advanced solid tumor such as melanoma, head and neck, liver or kidney cancer.

The chain recombines TRBV29-1 with TRBJ2-7; 8 bases fit TRBD1. Germline V gene data show CDR1 as SQVTM and CDR2 as ANQGSEA. This CDR3 has 15 residues. V dropped 7 bases and J dropped 3; count of bases not matched to a gene: 14. The chain's CDR3 is CSAERRQGRIYEQYF. The DNA of the CDR3 is TGCAGCGCCGAAAGGAGACAGGGGAGGATCTACGAGCAGTACTTC.

The chain has TRBV6-5 and TRBJ2-2; D could derive from TRBD1 or TRBD2 (5 bases each). Trimming shortened V by 4 bases and J by 6 bases, and 9 bases separated the two germline ends. Germline V gene data show CDR1 as MNHEY and CDR2 as SVGAGI. This CDR3 spans 13 amino acids. For the CDR3, the DNA is TGTGCCAGCAGTTTTGGGGGTTCCGGGGAGCTGTTTTTT. It encodes CASSFGGSGELFF.

The chain joins TRBV9 to TRBJ2-6, with 10 bases lining up with TRBD1. In germline, CDR1 is SGDLS, CDR2 YYNGEE. The J segment lost 0 bases and the V segment lost 1 base, leaving 7 bases of the junction unmatched. The CDR3 totals 19 residues. The DNA for the CDR3 is TGTGCCAGCAGCGTAATAGGACAGGGGGTCGCCTCTGGGGCCAACGTCCTGACTTTC. Its translation: CASSVIGQGVASGANVLTF.

This rearrangement joins TRBV7-6 to TRBJ1-5, with a tentative D call TRBD1 (6 bases). The CDR3 runs 14 residues. Germline-derived CDR1 and CDR2 are SGHVS and FNYEAQ. V was trimmed by 5 bases and J by 7 bases, leaving 15 bases between them. CDR3 in DNA: TGTGCCAGCAGCCAGTCTAGAGGGGGACAGCCCCAGCATTTT. This translates into CASSQSRGGQPQHF.

The CDR3 loop reads CASSPRTGIEETQYF. The CDR3 DNA is TGTGCCAGCAGTCCACGGACAGGGATAGAAGAGACCCAGTACTTC. V usage is TRBV28 and J usage is TRBJ2-5, with 8 bases identical to TRBD1. V dropped 5 bases and J dropped 3; count of bases not matched to a gene: 8. Germline V gene lookup returns CDR1 MDHEN and CDR2 SYDVKM. CDR3 length: 15 residues.

This clone appeared a single time. This CDR3 reads CASSRTGHPSTEAFF. DNA for the CDR3: TGTGCCAGCAGTCGCACCGGGCACCCATCCACTGAAGCTTTCTTT. The J gene is TRBJ1-1, the V gene TRBV27; D remains ambiguous. CDR1 MNHEY and CDR2 SMNVEV come from the germline V gene (reference sequence). CDR3 length: 15 residues. The V end lost 5 bases, the J end lost 4 bases, and 17 bases lay between the germline ends.

The gene calls are TRBV23-1 and TRBJ2-7, with a weak D call TRBD1 (6 bases). TRBV23-1 is recorded as an ORF, its role being uncertain. The CDR3 loop spans 16 amino acids. The V gene lost 1 base and the J gene lost 4 bases, with 17 bases spanning the gap. The CDR3 DNA reads as TGCGCCAGCAGTCAATTGAACAGGGAAGGATTTTACGAGCAGTACTTC. Translation gives CASSQLNREGFYEQYF.

This chain connects TRBV2 to TRBJ2-2, with D possibly called TRBD1 or TRBD2 (5 bases each). CDR1 is SNHLY and CDR2 is FYNNEI in the germline V gene. V was trimmed by 6 bases and J by 2 bases, leaving 16 bases between them. The CDR3 is made up of 16 amino acids. The CDR3 sequence is CASSPHWGPNTGELFF. The CDR3 DNA follows: TGTGCCAGCAGCCCCCATTGGGGACCCAACACCGGGGAGCTGTTTTTT.

The J gene is TRBJ1-1, the V gene TRBV6-5, with D possibly TRBD1 on 5 matching bases. V lost 0 bases and J lost 5, with 10 bases in between. Germline values: CDR1 MNHEY, CDR2 SVGAGI. The CDR3 is made up of 14 amino acids. Here the CDR3 DNA reads TGTGCCAGCAGTTACTCGGTCGGGGGGACTGAAGCTTTCTTT. This codes for CASSYSVGGTEAFF.

The J gene is TRBJ2-7, the V gene TRBV30; D not certain. From germline, CDR1 is GTSNPN and CDR2 SVGIG (reference sequence). CDR3 length equals 11 residues. V was cut by 8 bases and J by 3 bases, with 11 bases left in between. The CDR3 sequence is CAGWTDYEQYF. Here the CDR3 DNA reads TGTGCCGGTTGGACGGACTACGAGCAGTACTTC.

The chain is built from TRBV5-6 and TRBJ2-2, with a possible D match to TRBD1 (6 bases). Trimming cost V 0 bases and J 6 bases, with 9 bases left between them. Germline V lookup: CDR1 SGHDT, CDR2 YYEEEE. CDR3 length: 14 amino acids. The chain's CDR3 is CASSLVQGAGELFF. As DNA, the CDR3 is TGTGCCAGCAGCTTGGTACAGGGCGCCGGGGAGCTGTTTTTT.

This clone was detected a few times. V gene TRBV25-1 combines with J gene TRBJ2-2, with D tentatively TRBD1 or TRBD2 (5 bases each). The CDR3 totals 17 residues. The ends were cut back, 1 base at V and 3 bases at J, with 15 bases in the middle. In germline, CDR1 is MGHDK, CDR2 SYGVNS. CDR3 nucleotides: TGTGCCAGCAGTGAATCAACAGAGGGGCAGGACACCGGGGAGCTGTTTTTT. Its protein is CASSESTEGQDTGELFF.

The chain has TRBV6-4 and TRBJ2-1; D ambiguous. Germline CDR1 is MRHNA and CDR2 is SNTAGT. Trimming shortened V by 6 bases and J by 8 bases, and 14 bases separated the two germline ends. This CDR3 is built from 13 residues. Here the CDR3 reads CASSLMPADEQFF. The CDR3 DNA is TGTGCCAGCAGCCTTATGCCTGCCGATGAGCAGTTCTTC.

V is TRBV7-6 and J is TRBJ1-1; D is unclear. Germline CDR1 is SGHVS and CDR2 is FNYEAQ. CDR3 length equals 13 residues. The V gene lost 6 bases and the J gene lost 1 base, with 9 bases spanning the gap. CDR3 amino acids: CASRINKNTEAFF. The DNA for the CDR3 is TGTGCCAGCAGGATAAATAAGAACACTGAAGCTTTCTTT. The full variable domain, rest sourced from reference TRBV7-6 and TRBJ1-1, is GAGVSQSPRYKVTKRGQDVALRCDPISGHVSLYWYRQALGQGPEFLTYFNYEAQQDKSGLPNDRFSAERPEGSISTLTIQRTEQRDSAMYRCASRINKNTEAFFGQGTRLTVV.

The rearrangement joins TRBV6-1 to TRBJ2-2; D not resolved. The CDR3 consists of 14 residues. Germline V lookup: CDR1 MNHNS, CDR2 SASEGT. Trimming removed 6 bases from V and 9 bases from J, with 17 bases in between. The CDR3 DNA sequence: TGTGCCAGCAGGACTCTGGGGTCGGACCGGGAGCTGTTTTTT. Protein product: CASRTLGSDRELFF.

The rearrangement joins TRBV13 to TRBJ1-1, with unresolved D. Germline V lookup: CDR1 PRHDT, CDR2 FYEKMQ (reference sequence). The CDR3 length is 16 residues. V was pared by 1 base and J by 6 bases, with 18 bases between. The CDR3 reads CASSLEGLPLSSEAFF. The CDR3 region has the DNA TGTGCCAGCAGCTTAGAAGGTCTACCCCTTTCATCTGAAGCTTTCTTT.